The clone carrying this TCR beta chain showed up just a few times. Antigen unknown. A multiplex PCR was run with 60 Vbeta primers and 13 Jbeta primers. The repertoire was sequenced with immunoSEQ multiplex PCR; TCRdb's copy has only in-frame clones and lacks some. This sample has about 130,000 clones, with around three quarters found just once. This specimen comes from a study of cytomegalovirus exposure and HLA in healthy donors. Findings of the study overall: In a later analysis, TCR beta V- and J-gene trimming was associated with a missense DCLRE1C variant. In an earlier analysis, in roughly 600 donors, most V segments appeared productive either ~87% or ~30% of the time. According to the study, around 160 TCR beta chains were cytomegalovirus-associated. The HLA-A and HLA-B alleles of most subjects were reportedly predicted accurately from TCR beta sequences.

Germline V gene lookup returns CDR1 SNHLY and CDR2 FYNNEI. CDR3 length equals 13 residues. Trimming took off 3 bases at V and 4 bases at J, with 7 bases between the two ends. The chain carries TRBV2 and TRBJ1-3; the D is unclear. Material for sequencing was PBMCs. The source of this sequence is a woman aged 60-70 years in good health and CMV-seropositive. The CDR3 DNA sequence: TGTGCCAGCAGTGAGGGCAGGGGAAACACCATATATTTT. Translating gives CASSEGRGNTIYF.